The 3 T cell receptor beta chains presented below share a single source sample, sequenced in a study of blood T cell repertoires in COVID-19. Using immunoSEQ multiplex PCR, the repertoire was profiled, and TCRdb retains in-frame clones only, with some absent. The sample contains some 220,000 clones, 85% of which appear only once. Specimen: peripheral blood. The receptors derive from a man aged 45-65 years with COVID-19, enrolled during active disease.

V is TRBV6-2 or TRBV6-3 and J is TRBJ1-1, with TRBD1 as a possible D gene (6 bases). V was shortened by 5 bases and J by 1 base, with 11 bases between the two germline ends. The CDR3 runs 14 residues. The V gene's germline CDR1 is MNHEY and CDR2 SVGEGT. The CDR3 nucleotides are TGTGCCAGCAGTCGAACAGGGTGGAACACTGAAGCTTTCTTT. It yields the protein CASSRTGWNTEAFF.

The V call is TRBV19, the J call TRBJ1-6, with a weak D call TRBD1 (5 bases). From germline, CDR1 is LNHDA and CDR2 SQIVND (reference sequence). The V and J ends lost 7 bases and 7 bases respectively, with 29 bases between them. This CDR3 is 19 amino acids long. Here the CDR3 reads CASTPKMGGRQGRNSPLHF. In DNA, the CDR3 is TGTGCCAGTACTCCAAAAATGGGAGGTCGGCAGGGTAGGAATTCACCCCTCCACTTT.

The V gene is TRBV12-3 or TRBV12-4, the J gene TRBJ1-2; D remains unclear. There are 12 residues in the CDR3. V shed 5 bases and J shed 5 bases, with 9 bases lying between them. DNA for the CDR3: TGTGCCAGCAGTAAGACAAATTATGGCTACACCTTC. Its protein product is CASSKTNYGYTF.